These 18 T cell receptor beta chains originate from one sample sequenced in a study of shared clonotypes between healthy human individuals. Using immunoSEQ multiplex PCR, the repertoire was profiled, and TCRdb retains in-frame clones only, with some absent. This repertoire shows millions of clones, over 90% found once; its top ten account for 0.35% to 0.45%. Specimen: naive CD4+ T cells from PBMCs. Subset defined: CD45RA+ positively selected. Receptors originate from a man aged 18-30 years in good health. Some clones in this sample may be carry-over from other donors' samples.

The rearrangement links TRBV11-2 to TRBJ2-1, with D possibly matching TRBD2 (6 bases). V dropped 5 bases and J dropped 7 bases, with 15 bases sitting between them. The CDR3 contains 14 residues. Germline-derived CDR1 and CDR2 are SGHAT and FQNNGV. CDR3 coding DNA: TGTGCCAGCAGCCCGAGAGAGCGGGCGAATGAGCAGTTCTTC. Its protein product is CASSPRERANEQFF. The full variable domain, its missing parts supplied by reference TRBV11-2 and TRBJ2-1, is EAGVAQSPRYKIIEKRQSVAFWCNPISGHATLYWYQQILGQGPKLLIQFQNNGVVDDSQLPKDRFSAERLKGVDSTLKIQPAKLEDSAVYLCASSPRERANEQFFGPGTRLTVL.

V usage is TRBV19 and J usage is TRBJ2-7; no definite D call. The CDR3 runs 14 residues. Looked up from germline, CDR1 is LNHDA and CDR2 is SQIVND (reference sequence). V was clipped by 1 base and J by 6 bases, with 13 bases between them. CDR3: CASSIVGPASEQYF. The CDR3 DNA reads as TGTGCCAGTAGTATAGTTGGACCGGCCTCCGAGCAGTACTTC.

The V gene is TRBV5-1, the J gene TRBJ2-1, with 8 bases identical to TRBD2. The length of the CDR3 is 14 residues. The V segment lost 4 bases and the J segment 12 bases; nucleotides outside the gene matches: 12. CDR1 is SGHRS and CDR2 is YFSETQ in the germline V gene. As DNA, the CDR3 is TGCGCCAGCAGCCCCCGCCGAGCGGGAGCAGGGCAGTTCTTC. The encoded protein is CASSPRRAGAGQFF.

V gene TRBV6-1 combines with J gene TRBJ1-2; TRBD1 might be the D (5 bases). From germline, CDR1 is MNHNS and CDR2 SASEGT. The CDR3 contains 15 residues. The ends were cut back, 1 base at V and 4 bases at J, with 13 bases in the middle. This CDR3 is CASSEVGVAAYGYTF. Here the CDR3 DNA reads TGTGCCAGCAGTGAAGTGGGGGTCGCCGCCTATGGCTACACCTTC.

The J gene is TRBJ2-1, the V gene TRBV6-1; 9 nucleotides align to TRBD1. CDR1 MNHNS and CDR2 SASEGT come from the germline V gene. This CDR3 contains 15 residues. The ends lost 4 bases at V and 4 bases at J; junction bases unmatched: 5. CDR3 sequence (DNA): TGTGCCAGCAGTGCCCGACAGGGGGAATACAATGAGCAGTTCTTC. Its translation is CASSARQGEYNEQFF.

The chain links TRBV27 to TRBJ2-2; D gene unclear. V was cut by 2 bases and J by 5 bases, with 12 bases left in between. Looked up from germline, CDR1 is MNHEY and CDR2 is SMNVEV (reference sequence). This CDR3 is built from 15 residues. CDR3 nucleotide sequence: TGTGCCAGCAGTTTAATGTGGGGTGGGACCGGGGAGCTGTTTTTT. Translated: CASSLMWGGTGELFF.

This chain connects TRBV10-3 to TRBJ2-1; 7 nucleotides agree with TRBD1. The CDR3 has 13 residues. J gave up 4 bases and V 4 bases, and 1 base lay outside the gene matches. The germline V gene encodes CDR1 ENHRY and CDR2 SYGVKD. CDR3 amino acids: CAISGDRYNEQFF. DNA for the CDR3: TGTGCCATCAGTGGGGACAGATACAATGAGCAGTTCTTC.

The chain carries TRBV28 and TRBJ1-1, with D possibly being TRBD1 (5 bases). This CDR3 is built from 14 residues. The germline CDR1 and CDR2 sequences are MDHEN and SYDVKM. V lost 5 bases to trimming and J lost 5 bases, with 15 bases between them. The CDR3 nucleotides are TGTGCCAGCAGTCCGGACACTCGGCGAACTGAAGCTTTCTTT. It encodes CASSPDTRRTEAFF. Full variable domain (missing parts from reference TRBV28 and TRBJ1-1): DVKVTQSSRYLVKRTGEKVFLECVQDMDHENMFWYRQDPGLGLRLIYFSYDVKMKEKGDIPEGYSVSREKKERFSLILESASTNQTSMYLCASSPDTRRTEAFFGQGTRLTVV.

The rearrangement uses TRBV29-1 and TRBJ2-7; tentative D call: TRBD1 (6 bases). The CDR3 loop spans 12 amino acids. The germline gives CDR1 SQVTM, CDR2 ANQGSEA. V was trimmed by 5 bases and J by 3 bases, leaving 11 bases between them. The chain's CDR3 is CSVLSDSYEQYF. CDR3 in DNA: TGCAGCGTTCTCTCGGACAGCTACGAGCAGTACTTC.

About this clone: The sample carries other DNA sequences with the same CDR3. The chain uses TRBV5-1 and TRBJ1-4; possible D gene TRBD1, 6 bases. The CDR3 has 17 amino acids. CDR1 SGHRS and CDR2 YFSETQ come from the germline V gene. The V end was cut by 0 bases, the J end by 1 base, with 13 bases between. The CDR3 region is CASSLDRAGGTNEKLFF. The CDR3 nucleotides read TGCGCCAGCAGCTTGGACAGGGCGGGGGGAACTAATGAAAAACTGTTTTTT. Supplemented by reference TRBV5-1 and TRBJ1-4, the full variable domain reads KAGVTQTPRYLIKTRGQQVTLSCSPISGHRSVSWYQQTPGQGLQFLFEYFSETQRNKGNFPGRFSGRQFSNSRSEMNVSTLELGDSALYLCASSLDRAGGTNEKLFFGSGTQLSVL.

This clone was seen only once. Other DNA sequences of this sample code for an identical CDR3. V gene TRBV27 combines with J gene TRBJ1-5; 7 bases fit TRBD1. The junction had 4 bases not matched to a gene; V was cut back by 6 bases and J by 5 bases. CDR3 size: 13 residues. Germline V gives CDR1 MNHEY, CDR2 SMNVEV (reference sequence). The CDR3 region is CASSPDRDQPQHF. The CDR3 nucleotides read TGTGCCAGCAGCCCTGACAGGGATCAGCCCCAGCATTTT.

V gene TRBV18 combines with J gene TRBJ2-7; 11 nucleotides agree with TRBD1. CDR1 and CDR2 (germline): KGHSH, LQKENI. V shed 4 bases and J 6 bases; nucleotides not matched to a gene: 8. The CDR3 sequence is 15 residues long. As DNA, the CDR3 is TGTGCCAGCTCACGCCGGGACAGGGGGTCGGGCGAGCAGTACTTC. Translation: CASSRRDRGSGEQYF.

J is TRBJ2-2 and V is TRBV7-9; tentatively, D is TRBD2 (6 bases). The germline V gene has CDR1 SEHNR and CDR2 FQNEAQ (reference sequence). The ends were cut back, 0 bases at V and 2 bases at J, with 10 bases in the middle. The CDR3 is made up of 16 amino acids. CDR3 DNA: TGTGCCAGCAGCTTAGCGGGAGGCCTCAACACCGGGGAGCTGTTTTTT. This sequence encodes CASSLAGGLNTGELFF.

The genes are TRBV6-5 and TRBJ2-2; 7 bases align to TRBD2. Germline V CDR1 and CDR2: MNHEY, SVGAGI. V lost 2 bases, J lost 4 bases, and 7 bases stayed unmatched. The length of the CDR3 is 16 residues. CDR3 loop: CASSYRAGVGTGELFF. CDR3 sequence (DNA): TGTGCCAGCAGTTACAGGGCGGGAGTTGGCACCGGGGAGCTGTTTTTT.

The chain recombines TRBV19 with TRBJ2-3, with 11 bases identical to TRBD2. Germline assignment: CDR1 LNHDA and CDR2 SQIVND (reference sequence). This CDR3 is 14 amino acids long. Trimming took 6 bases from V and 8 from J; bases not matched to a gene: 7. CDR3 nucleotide sequence: TGTGCCAGTAGACAACTAGCGGGAGTTGTTACGCAGTATTTT. As protein: CASRQLAGVVTQYF.

This chain uses TRBV19 with TRBJ1-3; D ambiguous. Deletions cut 3 bases from V and 0 bases from J, with 12 bases between. This CDR3 has 16 amino acids. Germline CDR1 is LNHDA and CDR2 is SQIVND (reference sequence). CDR3 DNA: TGTGCCAGTAGTATCTCTAGGAGCATCTCTGGAAACACCATATATTTT. Its translation: CASSISRSISGNTIYF.

The V gene is TRBV28, the J gene TRBJ1-6; the D is unclear. Germline CDR1 MDHEN, CDR2 SYDVKM. Trimming cost V 4 bases and J 5 bases, with 12 bases left between them. CDR3 length: 15 residues. CDR3 DNA sequence: TGTGCCAGCAGTTCCGGAGAGGCTAATAATTCACCCCTCCACTTT. Its translation: CASSSGEANNSPLHF. Based on the CDR3 plus reference TRBV28 and TRBJ1-6, the full variable domain is DVKVTQSSRYLVKRTGEKVFLECVQDMDHENMFWYRQDPGLGLRLIYFSYDVKMKEKGDIPEGYSVSREKKERFSLILESASTNQTSMYLCASSSGEANNSPLHFGNGTRLTVT.

The chain carries TRBV2 and TRBJ2-2; 9 nucleotides align to TRBD2. Germline assignment: CDR1 SNHLY and CDR2 FYNNEI. This CDR3 has 15 residues. The V segment lost 7 bases and the J segment 6 bases; nucleotides outside the gene matches: 9. In nucleotides, the CDR3 is TGTGCCAGCAAAGCCGGGCTAGCGGGATCCGGGGAGCTGTTTTTT. Translation gives CASKAGLAGSGELFF.